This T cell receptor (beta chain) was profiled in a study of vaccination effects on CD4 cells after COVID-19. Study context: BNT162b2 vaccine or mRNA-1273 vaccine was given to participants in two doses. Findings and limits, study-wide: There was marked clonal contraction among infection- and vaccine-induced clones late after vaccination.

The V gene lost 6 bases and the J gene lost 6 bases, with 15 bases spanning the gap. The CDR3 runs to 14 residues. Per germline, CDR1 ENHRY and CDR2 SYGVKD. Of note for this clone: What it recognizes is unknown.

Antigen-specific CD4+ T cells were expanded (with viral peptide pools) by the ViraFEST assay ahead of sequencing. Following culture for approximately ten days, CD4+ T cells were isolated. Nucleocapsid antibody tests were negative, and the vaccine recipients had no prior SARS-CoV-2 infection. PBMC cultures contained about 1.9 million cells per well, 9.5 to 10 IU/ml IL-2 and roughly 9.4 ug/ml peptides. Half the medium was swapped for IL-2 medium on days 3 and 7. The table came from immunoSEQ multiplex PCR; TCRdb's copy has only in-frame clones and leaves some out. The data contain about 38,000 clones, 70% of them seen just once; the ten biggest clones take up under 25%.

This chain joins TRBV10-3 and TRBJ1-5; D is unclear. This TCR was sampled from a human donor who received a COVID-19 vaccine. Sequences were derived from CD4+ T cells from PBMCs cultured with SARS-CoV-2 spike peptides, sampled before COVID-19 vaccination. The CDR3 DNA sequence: TGTGCCATCAGCGGGAACCTCCACAGTCAGCCCCAGCATTTT. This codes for CAISGNLHSQPQHF.